Presented here are 24 T cell receptor beta chains from one specimen sequenced in a study of chemoradiotherapy in HPV16-positive cancers. Clones were read by immunoSEQ multiplex PCR, and TCRdb kept only the in-frame ones, dropping some. The data contain 2,000 or so clones, 90% of them singletons. Sequences were derived from tumor tissue, sampled from a patient who underwent chemoradiotherapy. These receptors originate from a human donor with HPV-associated anogenital cancer.

The V and J genes are TRBV5-1 and TRBJ1-4; D call uncertain. This CDR3 spans 12 amino acids. Germline loops: CDR1 SGHRS, CDR2 YFSETQ. This chain's CDR3 is CARRMGSGKLFF. CDR3 in DNA: TGCGCTAGAAGGATGGGGTCTGGAAAACTGTTTTTT.

The V call is TRBV7-6, the J call TRBJ1-2, with TRBD1 as a possible D gene (5 bases). Per the germline V gene, CDR1 is SGHVS and CDR2 is FNYEAQ. V was clipped by 5 bases and J by 1 base, with 11 bases between them. The CDR3 is 14 residues long. The CDR3 here is CASSPAGGNYGYTF. The DNA for the CDR3 is TGTGCCAGCAGCCCAGCGGGGGGTAACTATGGCTACACCTTC.

This clone has only one observation. The chain links TRBV18 to TRBJ1-1; no clear D gene. V lost 3 bases and J lost 6, with 8 bases in between. The germline V gene has CDR1 KGHSH and CDR2 LQKENI. The CDR3 contains 12 residues. The CDR3 DNA reads TGTGCCAGCTCACCCGCCCCCCCTGAAGCTTTCTTT. It translates to CASSPAPPEAFF.

The chain links TRBV5-1 to TRBJ1-5; D ambiguous. There are 14 residues in the CDR3. V lost 0 bases to trimming and J lost 6 bases, with 10 bases between them. The germline V gene has CDR1 SGHRS and CDR2 YFSETQ. The CDR3 loop is CASSLGEDGQPQHF. The CDR3 coding sequence is TGCGCCAGCAGCTTGGGGGAGGACGGTCAGCCCCAGCATTTT.

The V call is TRBV6-5, the J call TRBJ2-7; D tentatively reads TRBD1 or TRBD2 (5 bases each). CDR1 MNHEY and CDR2 SVGAGI come from the germline V gene. The CDR3 is 15 amino acids. V shed 6 bases and J shed 7 bases, with 22 bases lying between them. Here the CDR3 reads CASSPGGGVSGEQYF. The DNA of the CDR3 is TGTGCCAGCAGCCCGGGTGGGGGAGTCAGTGGGGAGCAGTACTTC.

This sequence joins TRBV7-9 and TRBJ1-1; no clear D. V was shortened by 4 bases and J by 1 base, with 7 bases between the two germline ends. The CDR3 is 13 amino acids. Germline values: CDR1 SEHNR, CDR2 FQNEAQ (reference sequence). This CDR3 is CASSSSSNTEAFF. Here the CDR3 DNA reads TGTGCCAGCAGCTCCTCTTCGAACACTGAAGCTTTCTTT. The full variable domain, with the rest looked up from reference TRBV7-9 and TRBJ1-1, is DTGVSQNPRHKITKRGQNVTFRCDPISEHNRLYWYRQTLGQGPEFLTYFQNEAQLEKSRLLSDRFSAERPKGSFSTLEIQRTEQGDSAMYLCASSSSSNTEAFFGQGTRLTVV.

This clone came up once. CDR3 sequence (DNA): TGTGCCAGCAGCTTAGTTGGGAACACTGAAGCTTTCTTT. Its protein product is CASSLVGNTEAFF. This chain joins TRBV7-2 and TRBJ1-1, with D uncertain. Germline V gene data show CDR1 as SGHTA and CDR2 as FQGNSA. V lost 1 base to trimming and J lost 1 base, with 4 bases between them. CDR3 length: 13 amino acids.

This clone was recorded once. This chain uses TRBV7-2 with TRBJ2-3; weak D call: TRBD2 (7 bases). This CDR3 is built from 16 residues. Germline V gene sequence: CDR1 SGHTA, CDR2 FQGNSA. V shed 3 bases and J shed 3 bases, with 16 bases lying between them. CDR3 protein: CASSFPRGQTTDTQYF. The DNA of the CDR3 is TGTGCCAGCAGCTTTCCGCGGGGGCAAACTACAGATACGCAGTATTTT.

This chain connects TRBV14 to TRBJ2-4; the D is unclear. CDR1 SGHDN and CDR2 FVKESK come from the germline V gene. Trimming left V 5 bases short and J 4 bases short, with 6 bases between. This CDR3 has 12 residues. Here the CDR3 DNA reads TGTGCCAGCAGCAAACAGAAAAACATTCAGTACTTC. Its translation is CASSKQKNIQYF.

CDR3 sequence reads: CASSLAGGPSGANVLTF. For the CDR3, the DNA is TGTGCCAGCAGCTTGGCGGGAGGACCCTCTGGGGCCAACGTCCTGACTTTC. This chain links TRBV5-4 with TRBJ2-6, with 7 bases identical to TRBD2. Per the germline V gene, CDR1 is SGHNT and CDR2 is YYREEE (reference sequence). The J segment lost 0 bases and the V segment lost 0 bases, leaving 3 bases of the junction unmatched. The CDR3 length is 17 residues.

The chain couples TRBV10-3 to TRBJ2-5; no reliable D call. Trimming shortened V by 3 bases and J by 2 bases, and 10 bases separated the two germline ends. This CDR3 region has 14 residues. The germline CDR1 and CDR2 sequences are ENHRY and SYGVKD. The DNA of the CDR3 is TGTGCCATCAGTGATCTGGGCGGACAAGAGACCCAGTACTTC. Its protein is CAISDLGGQETQYF.

The V and J genes are TRBV7-8 and TRBJ1-5; TRBD1 matches 10 bases. V shed 5 bases and J 4 bases; nucleotides not matched to a gene: 5. CDR3 length equals 15 residues. Germline V gene lookup returns CDR1 SGHVS and CDR2 FQNEAQ. CDR3 coding DNA: TGTGCCAGCAGCCCGACAGGGGGCATTAATCAGCCCCAGCATTTT. Translation: CASSPTGGINQPQHF.

The chain combines TRBV7-2 with TRBJ2-5; tentatively, D is TRBD1 or TRBD2 (5 bases each). CDR1 and CDR2 from the germline V gene are SGHTA and FQGNSA. There are 14 residues in the CDR3. V lost 3 bases, J lost 5 bases, and 13 bases lay in between. Written as DNA, the CDR3 is TGTGCCAGCAGCTTGGGAAGGGGAGCGGAGACCCAGTACTTC. Translating gives CASSLGRGAETQYF.

The chain links TRBV6-5 to TRBJ1-5; the D gene is possibly TRBD1 (5 bases). The germline V gene encodes CDR1 MNHEY and CDR2 SVGAGI. Trimming cost V 5 bases and J 5 bases, with 13 bases left between them. The CDR3 runs 14 residues. The CDR3 region has the DNA TGTGCCAGCAGTCAGGAGCAGGGATATCAGCCCCAGCATTTT. As protein: CASSQEQGYQPQHF.

The chain employs TRBV4-1 and TRBJ2-1, with D perhaps matching TRBD2 (6 bases). Trimming stripped 0 bases from V and 0 bases from J, with 18 bases between. The V gene's germline CDR1 is MGHRA and CDR2 YSYEKL. The CDR3 extends over 19 amino acids. This CDR3 is CASSQDLGTLSSSYNEQFF. As DNA, the CDR3 is TGCGCCAGCAGCCAAGATCTGGGGACTTTATCGAGCTCCTACAATGAGCAGTTCTTC.

This clone was seen just once. The chain links TRBV5-6 to TRBJ2-6; 8 nucleotides agree with TRBD2. Per germline, CDR1 SGHDT and CDR2 YYEEEE. This CDR3 is built from 18 residues. The J segment lost 4 bases and the V segment lost 2 bases, leaving 11 bases of the junction unmatched. This chain's CDR3 is CASSFLGRGGPGANVLTF. CDR3 nucleotide sequence: TGTGCCAGCAGCTTTTTGGGTCGCGGGGGGCCCGGGGCCAACGTCCTGACTTTC.

The chain couples TRBV5-1 to TRBJ1-2; D possibly corresponds to TRBD1 (5 bases). The CDR3 is 13 residues long. CDR1 and CDR2 (germline): SGHRS, YFSETQ. Trimming left V 5 bases short and J 4 bases short, with 12 bases between. For the CDR3, the DNA is TGCGCCAGCAGACAGGACACCTTCTATGGCTACACCTTC. As protein: CASRQDTFYGYTF.

As concerns this clone: One end of the junction does not line up with germline, which may come from a read error. V usage is TRBV28 and J usage is TRBJ2-2, with 9 bases lining up with TRBD1. The CDR3 totals 14 residues. Germline assignment: CDR1 MDHEN and CDR2 SYDVKM. As DNA, the CDR3 is TGTGCCACAACCGGGACAGGGATCACCGTGGAGCTGTTTTTT. It codes for CATTGTGITVELFF.

The chain couples TRBV11-3 to TRBJ2-1; TRBD2 matches at 11 bases. The junction had 9 bases not matched to a gene; V was cut back by 0 bases and J by 5 bases. Germline CDR1 SGHNT, CDR2 YENEEA. The CDR3 runs 18 residues. This CDR3 is CASSLDWVAGGPDNEQFF. CDR3 nucleotide sequence: TGTGCCAGCAGCTTAGATTGGGTAGCGGGGGGGCCGGACAATGAGCAGTTCTTC. Full variable domain (rest looked up from reference TRBV11-3 and TRBJ2-1): EAGVVQSPRYKIIEKKQPVAFWCNPISGHNTLYWYLQNLGQGPELLIRYENEEAVDDSQLPKDRFSAERLKGVDSTLKIQPAELGDSAVYLCASSLDWVAGGPDNEQFFGPGTRLTVL.

The V and J genes are TRBV5-4 and TRBJ2-3; the D call may be TRBD1 or TRBD2 (7 bases each). Germline values: CDR1 SGHNT, CDR2 YYREEE (reference sequence). The CDR3 has 16 residues. Trimming pared 3 bases from V and 4 bases from J, leaving 18 bases between. CDR3 loop: CASSSGYRGGADTQYF. DNA of the CDR3: TGTGCCAGCAGCTCGGGTTACAGGGGAGGGGCAGATACGCAGTATTTT.

The V call is TRBV28, the J call TRBJ1-1; TRBD1 might be the D (5 bases). V shed 0 bases and J shed 1 base, with 9 bases lying between them. Per the germline V gene, CDR1 is MDHEN and CDR2 is SYDVKM. CDR3 length equals 15 residues. This CDR3 reads CASSLWRGGNTEAFF. CDR3 sequence (DNA): TGTGCCAGCAGTTTATGGAGGGGCGGGAACACTGAAGCTTTCTTT.

This sequence joins TRBV25-1 and TRBJ1-4; D not certain. Trimming took off 7 bases at V and 7 bases at J, with 13 bases between the two ends. This CDR3 contains 13 residues. Germline CDR1 reads MGHDK; CDR2 reads SYGVNS. CDR3 region: CASTKLSGEKLFF. The CDR3 region has the DNA TGTGCCAGCACAAAGTTGTCCGGTGAAAAACTGTTTTTT.

The chain links TRBV19 to TRBJ1-5; D may be TRBD1 (5 bases). V lost 7 bases and J 4 bases, leaving 20 bases between the germline ends. The germline V gene encodes CDR1 LNHDA and CDR2 SQIVND (reference sequence). This CDR3 is 16 amino acids long. CDR3 sequence reads: CASTAWGGMSNQPQHF. The CDR3 region has the DNA TGTGCCAGTACGGCCTGGGGGGGGATGTCGAATCAGCCCCAGCATTTT.

The chain employs TRBV7-2 and TRBJ2-2; tentative D call: TRBD2 (5 bases). Germline V CDR1 and CDR2: SGHTA, FQGNSA. This CDR3 has 15 amino acids. V was trimmed by 7 bases and J by 8 bases, leaving 20 bases between them. The DNA of the CDR3 is TGTGCCAGCACCCCCAGGTCCGGGGTCGCGGGGGAGCTGTTTTTT. The encoded protein is CASTPRSGVAGELFF.